This record covers a single T cell receptor beta chain. Antigen unknown. This entry belongs to a study of blood T cells in healthy people across ages. Overall study context: Every two T cells gave about one barcoded beta molecule via template switching. Findings and limits, study-wide: Observed TCR beta diversity per million T cells went down as age went up. This fall followed a roughly linear course with age.

Using a J-beta primer mix together with a sample-barcoded 5' primer, a second PCR was run for roughly 6 to 12 cycles. MiXCR, run by TCRdb on the 5' RACE reads, gives a single entry per CDR3 protein. The sample contains about 720,000 distinct CDR3 sequences, just under 25% of which appear only once. The germline gives CDR1 SEHNR, CDR2 FQNEAQ (reference sequence). The length of the CDR3 is 17 residues. No fewer than 7 million PBMCs went into each sample. These data were also reused for a study on T cells of mothers and their children.

The sample consisted of blood. This receptor was taken from a boy under 18 in good health. This sequence joins TRBV7-9 and TRBJ2-1; TRBD2 matches at 9 bases. With the DNA end fitting TRBJ2-5 better, the J assignment may be wrong. The CDR3 DNA reads TGTGCCAGCAGCCCTCCCGGGGCGCGGGGGGGACAAGAGACCCAGTACTTC. Residues: CASSPPGARGGQETQYF.